The T cell receptor (beta chain) under discussion was sequenced for a study of CD4 and CD8 cells across lung adenocarcinoma regions. This clonotype was seen a handful of times. The germline V gene encodes CDR1 SGHVS and CDR2 FNYEAQ. The ends lost 2 bases at V and 8 bases at J; junction bases unmatched: 9. This CDR3 is built from 15 residues. One entry per CDR3 protein results from TCRdb running MiXCR on the PCR reads. The sample holds 10,000 to 15,000 distinct CDR3 sequences, over 45% seen once. Samples came from patients with localized non-small cell lung adenocarcinoma. Sample: CD8+ T cells from the margin of a lung tumor. The chain has TRBV7-6 and TRBJ2-1, with TRBD2 identical over 7 bases. The TCR comes from a male donor with lung adenocarcinoma. The CD4 and CD8 labels of this study may be unreliable. CDR3 amino acids: CASSLSPGEGYEQFF. The CDR3 nucleotides read TGTGCCAGCAGCTTATCGCCGGGGGAGGGGTATGAGCAGTTCTTC.